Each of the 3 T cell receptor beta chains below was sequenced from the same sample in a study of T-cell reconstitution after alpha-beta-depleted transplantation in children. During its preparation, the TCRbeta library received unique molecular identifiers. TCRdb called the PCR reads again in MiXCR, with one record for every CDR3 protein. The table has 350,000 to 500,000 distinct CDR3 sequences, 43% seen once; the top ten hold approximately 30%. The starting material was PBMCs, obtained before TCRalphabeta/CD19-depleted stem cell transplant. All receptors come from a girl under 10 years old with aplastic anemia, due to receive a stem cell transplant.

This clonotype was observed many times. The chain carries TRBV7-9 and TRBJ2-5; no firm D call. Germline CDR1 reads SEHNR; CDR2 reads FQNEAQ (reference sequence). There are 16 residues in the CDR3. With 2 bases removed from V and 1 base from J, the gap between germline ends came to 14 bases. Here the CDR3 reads CASSLLLIGFQETQYF. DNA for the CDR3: TGTGCCAGCAGCTTACTATTGATCGGTTTCCAAGAGACCCAGTACTTC.

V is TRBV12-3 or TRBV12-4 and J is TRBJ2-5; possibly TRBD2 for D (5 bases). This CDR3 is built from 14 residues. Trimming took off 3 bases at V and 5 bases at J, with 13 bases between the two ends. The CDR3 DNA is TGTGCCAGCAGTTTGCGGGCCCGAGCGGAGACCCAGTACTTC. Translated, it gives CASSLRARAETQYF.

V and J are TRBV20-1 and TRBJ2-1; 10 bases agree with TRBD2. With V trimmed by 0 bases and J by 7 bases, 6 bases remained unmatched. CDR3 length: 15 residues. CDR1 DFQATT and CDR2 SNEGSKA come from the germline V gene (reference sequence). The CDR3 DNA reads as TGCAGTGCTAGAGACCTCCTGGGACTAGCGAATGAGCAGTTCTTC. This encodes CSARDLLGLANEQFF.